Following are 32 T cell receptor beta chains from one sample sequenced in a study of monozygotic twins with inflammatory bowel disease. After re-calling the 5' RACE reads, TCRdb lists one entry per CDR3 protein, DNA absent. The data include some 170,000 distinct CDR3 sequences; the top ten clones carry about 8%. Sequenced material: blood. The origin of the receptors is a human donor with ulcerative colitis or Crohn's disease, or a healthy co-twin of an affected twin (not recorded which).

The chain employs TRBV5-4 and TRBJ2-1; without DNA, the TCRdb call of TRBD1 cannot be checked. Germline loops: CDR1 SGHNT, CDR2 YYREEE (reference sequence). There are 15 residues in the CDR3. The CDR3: CASSPGQGIFNEQFF.

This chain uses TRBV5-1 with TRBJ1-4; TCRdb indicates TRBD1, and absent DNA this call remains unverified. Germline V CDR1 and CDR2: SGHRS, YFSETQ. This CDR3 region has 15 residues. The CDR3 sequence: CASSRSGGTNEKLFF.

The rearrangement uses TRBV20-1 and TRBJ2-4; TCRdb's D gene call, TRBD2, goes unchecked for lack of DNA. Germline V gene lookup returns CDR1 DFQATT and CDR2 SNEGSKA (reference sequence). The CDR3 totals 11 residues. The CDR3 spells CRGKAGNIQYF.

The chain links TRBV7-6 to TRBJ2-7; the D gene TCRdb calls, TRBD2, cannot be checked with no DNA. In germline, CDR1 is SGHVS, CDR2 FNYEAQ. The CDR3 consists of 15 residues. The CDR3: CASSLDTSGNYEQYF.

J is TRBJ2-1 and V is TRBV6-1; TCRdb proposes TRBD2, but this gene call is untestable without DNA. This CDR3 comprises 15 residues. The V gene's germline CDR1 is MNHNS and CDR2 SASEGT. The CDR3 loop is CASRQGLAGVWEQIF.

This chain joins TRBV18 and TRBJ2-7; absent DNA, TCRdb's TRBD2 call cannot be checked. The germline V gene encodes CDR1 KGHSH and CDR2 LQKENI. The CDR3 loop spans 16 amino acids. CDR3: CASSLGRTKHTYEQYF.

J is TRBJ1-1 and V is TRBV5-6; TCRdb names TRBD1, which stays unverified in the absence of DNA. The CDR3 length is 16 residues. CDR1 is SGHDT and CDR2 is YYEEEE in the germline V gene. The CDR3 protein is CASSSRLQGMNTEAFF.

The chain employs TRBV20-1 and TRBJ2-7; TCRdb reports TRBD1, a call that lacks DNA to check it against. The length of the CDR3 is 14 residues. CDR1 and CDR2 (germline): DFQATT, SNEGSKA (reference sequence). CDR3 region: CSATGTSDSYEQYF.

The CDR3 here is CSAREPLAGVGSYEQYF. The rearrangement joins TRBV20-1 to TRBJ2-7; absent DNA, TCRdb's TRBD2 call cannot be checked. Germline loops: CDR1 DFQATT, CDR2 SNEGSKA (reference sequence). The CDR3 loop spans 17 amino acids.

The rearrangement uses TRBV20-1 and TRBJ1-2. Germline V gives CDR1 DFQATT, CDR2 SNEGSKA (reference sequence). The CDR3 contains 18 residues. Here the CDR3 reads CSARDIPSTYQENYGYTF.

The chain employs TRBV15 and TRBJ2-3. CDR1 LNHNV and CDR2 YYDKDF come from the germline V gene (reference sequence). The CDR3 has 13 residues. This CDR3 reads CATSSGPADTQYF. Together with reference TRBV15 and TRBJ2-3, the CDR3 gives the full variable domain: DAMVIQNPRYQVTQFGKPVTLSCSQTLNHNVMYWYQQKSSQAPKLLFHYYDKDFNNEADTPDNFQSRRPNTSFCFLDIRSPGLGDTAMYLCATSSGPADTQYFGPGTRLTVL.

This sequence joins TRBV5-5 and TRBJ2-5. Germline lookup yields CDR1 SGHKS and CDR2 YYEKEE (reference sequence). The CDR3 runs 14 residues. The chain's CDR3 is CASSSSGVQETQYF.

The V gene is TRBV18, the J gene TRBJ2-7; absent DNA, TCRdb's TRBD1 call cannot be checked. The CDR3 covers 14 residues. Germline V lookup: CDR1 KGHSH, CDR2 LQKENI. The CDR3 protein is CASSPLDVLGEQYF.

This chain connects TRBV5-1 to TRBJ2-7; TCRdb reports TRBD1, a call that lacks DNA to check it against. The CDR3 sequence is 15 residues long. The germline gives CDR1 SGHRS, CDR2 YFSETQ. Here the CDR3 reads CASSFGGVGSYEQYF.

The CDR3: CASSLYRDSQETQYF. The J gene is TRBJ2-5, the V gene TRBV3-1; TCRdb proposes TRBD2, but this gene call is untestable without DNA. The germline V gene encodes CDR1 LGHDT and CDR2 YNNKEL (reference sequence). The CDR3 length is 15 residues.

The CDR3 sequence: CAISVEGLGEQYF. The chain uses TRBV10-3 and TRBJ2-7; TCRdb's D call, TRBD2, is unchecked because there is no DNA. Germline-derived CDR1 and CDR2 are ENHRY and SYGVKD. The CDR3 extends over 13 amino acids.

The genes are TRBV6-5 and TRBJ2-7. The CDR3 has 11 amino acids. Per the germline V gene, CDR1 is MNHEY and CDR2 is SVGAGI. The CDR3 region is CASRGNYEQYF.

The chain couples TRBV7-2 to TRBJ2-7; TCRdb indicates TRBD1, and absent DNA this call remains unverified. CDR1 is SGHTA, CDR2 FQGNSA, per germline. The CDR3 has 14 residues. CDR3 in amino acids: CASSSVRRGHEQYF. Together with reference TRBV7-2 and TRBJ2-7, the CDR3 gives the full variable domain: GAGVSQSPSNKVTEKGKDVELRCDPISGHTALYWYRQSLGQGLEFLIYFQGNSAPDKSGLPSDRFSAERTGGSVSTLTIQRTQQEDSAVYLCASSSVRRGHEQYFGPGTRLTVT.

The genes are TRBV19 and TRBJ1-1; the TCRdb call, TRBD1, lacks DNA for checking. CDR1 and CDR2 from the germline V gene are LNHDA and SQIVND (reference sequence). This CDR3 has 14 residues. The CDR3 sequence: CASITRFGAGEAFF.

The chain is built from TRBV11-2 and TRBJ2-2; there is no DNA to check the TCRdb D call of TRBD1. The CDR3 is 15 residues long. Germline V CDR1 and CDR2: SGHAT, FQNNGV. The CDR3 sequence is CASSHGTTNTGELFF.

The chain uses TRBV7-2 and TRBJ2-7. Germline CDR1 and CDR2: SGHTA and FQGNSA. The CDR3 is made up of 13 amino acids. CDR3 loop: CASSSFDPYEQYF.

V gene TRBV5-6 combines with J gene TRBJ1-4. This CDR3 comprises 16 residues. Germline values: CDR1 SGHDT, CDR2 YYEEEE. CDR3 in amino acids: CASSLLFGGTNEKLFF.

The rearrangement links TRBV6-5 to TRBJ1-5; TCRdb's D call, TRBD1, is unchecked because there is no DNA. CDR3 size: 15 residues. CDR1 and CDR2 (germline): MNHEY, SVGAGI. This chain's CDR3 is CASSYLGDSNQPQYF.

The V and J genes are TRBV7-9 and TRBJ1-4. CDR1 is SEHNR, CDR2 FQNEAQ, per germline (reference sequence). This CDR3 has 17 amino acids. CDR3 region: CASSLGGSWETNEKLFF. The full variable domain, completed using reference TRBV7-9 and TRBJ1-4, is DTGVSQNPRHKITKRGQNVTFRCDPISEHNRLYWYRQTLGQGPEFLTYFQNEAQLEKSRLLSDRFSAERPKGSFSTLEIQRTEQGDSAMYLCASSLGGSWETNEKLFFGSGTQLSVL.

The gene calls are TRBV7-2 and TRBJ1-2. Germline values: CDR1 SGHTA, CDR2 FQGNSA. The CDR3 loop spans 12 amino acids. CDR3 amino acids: CASSDGTGGYTF.

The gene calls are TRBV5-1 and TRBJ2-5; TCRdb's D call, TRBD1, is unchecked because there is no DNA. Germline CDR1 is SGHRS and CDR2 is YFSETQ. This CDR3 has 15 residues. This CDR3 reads CASSRQGIEQETQYF.

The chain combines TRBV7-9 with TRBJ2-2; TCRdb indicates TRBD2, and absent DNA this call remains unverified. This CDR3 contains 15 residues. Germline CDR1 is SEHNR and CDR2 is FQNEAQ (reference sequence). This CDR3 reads CASSFTSGDTGELFF. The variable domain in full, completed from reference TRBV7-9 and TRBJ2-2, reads DTGVSQNPRHKITKRGQNVTFRCDPISEHNRLYWYRQTLGQGPEFLTYFQNEAQLEKSRLLSDRFSAERPKGSFSTLEIQRTEQGDSAMYLCASSFTSGDTGELFFGEGSRLTVL.

The CDR3 loop is CASRFSGNTIYF. The chain recombines TRBV11-2 with TRBJ1-3. The CDR3 has 12 amino acids. Germline lookup yields CDR1 SGHAT and CDR2 FQNNGV.

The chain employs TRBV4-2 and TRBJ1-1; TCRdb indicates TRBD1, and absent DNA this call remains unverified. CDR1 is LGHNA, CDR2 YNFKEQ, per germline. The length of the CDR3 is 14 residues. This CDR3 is CASSPQGTDTEAFF.

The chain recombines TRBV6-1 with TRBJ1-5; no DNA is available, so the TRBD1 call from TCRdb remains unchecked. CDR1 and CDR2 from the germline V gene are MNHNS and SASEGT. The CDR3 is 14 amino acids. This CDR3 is CASRGQGSSQPQHF.

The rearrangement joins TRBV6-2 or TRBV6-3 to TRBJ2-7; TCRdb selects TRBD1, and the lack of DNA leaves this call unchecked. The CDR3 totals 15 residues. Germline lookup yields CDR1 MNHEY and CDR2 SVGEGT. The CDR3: CASSQLTGIFYEQYF.

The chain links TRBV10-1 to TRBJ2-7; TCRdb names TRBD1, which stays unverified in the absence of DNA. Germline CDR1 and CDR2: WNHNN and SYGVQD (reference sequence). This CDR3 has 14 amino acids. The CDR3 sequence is CASSGGTGGSEQYF.